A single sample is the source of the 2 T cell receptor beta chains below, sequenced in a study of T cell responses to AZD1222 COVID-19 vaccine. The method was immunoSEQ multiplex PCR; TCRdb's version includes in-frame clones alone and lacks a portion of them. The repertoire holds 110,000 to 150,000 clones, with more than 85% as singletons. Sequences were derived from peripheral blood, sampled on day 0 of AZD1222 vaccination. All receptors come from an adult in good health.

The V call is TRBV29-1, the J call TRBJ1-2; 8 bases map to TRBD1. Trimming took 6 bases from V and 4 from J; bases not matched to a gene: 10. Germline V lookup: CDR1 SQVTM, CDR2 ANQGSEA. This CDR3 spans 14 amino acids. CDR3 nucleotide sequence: TGCAGCGTACCCGACAGGGGTGGTTTCTATGGCTACACCTTC. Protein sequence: CSVPDRGGFYGYTF.

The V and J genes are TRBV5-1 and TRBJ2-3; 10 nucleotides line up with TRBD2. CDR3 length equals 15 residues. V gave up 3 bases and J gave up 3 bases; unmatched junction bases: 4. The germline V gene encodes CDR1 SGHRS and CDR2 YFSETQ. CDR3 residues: CASSSLAGETDTQYF. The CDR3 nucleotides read TGCGCCAGCAGCTCCCTAGCGGGAGAGACAGATACGCAGTATTTT. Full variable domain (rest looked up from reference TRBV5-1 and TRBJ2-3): KAGVTQTPRYLIKTRGQQVTLSCSPISGHRSVSWYQQTPGQGLQFLFEYFSETQRNKGNFPGRFSGRQFSNSRSEMNVSTLELGDSALYLCASSSLAGETDTQYFGPGTRLTVL.